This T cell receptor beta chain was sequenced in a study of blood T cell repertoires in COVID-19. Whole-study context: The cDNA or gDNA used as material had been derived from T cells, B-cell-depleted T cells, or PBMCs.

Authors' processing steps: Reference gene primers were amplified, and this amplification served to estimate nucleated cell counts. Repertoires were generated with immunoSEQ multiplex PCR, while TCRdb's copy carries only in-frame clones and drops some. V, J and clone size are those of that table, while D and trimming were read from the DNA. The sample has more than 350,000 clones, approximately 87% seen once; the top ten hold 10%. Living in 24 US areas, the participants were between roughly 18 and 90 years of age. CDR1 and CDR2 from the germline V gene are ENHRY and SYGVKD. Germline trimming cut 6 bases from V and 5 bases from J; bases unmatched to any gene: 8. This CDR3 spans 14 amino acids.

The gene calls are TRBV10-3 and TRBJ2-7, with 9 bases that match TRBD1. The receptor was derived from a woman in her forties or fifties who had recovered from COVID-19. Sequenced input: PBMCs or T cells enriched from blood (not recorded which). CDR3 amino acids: CAIRGGTGSHEQYF. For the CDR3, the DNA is TGTGCCATCAGAGGCGGGACAGGGTCGCACGAGCAGTACTTC.